Included here is one TCR beta chain sequence, with context. This sample is drawn from a study of blood T cell repertoires in COVID-19. Study details: COVID-19 samples, acute and convalescent, were from the United States, Italy and Spain.

The V segment lost 6 bases and the J segment 8 bases; nucleotides outside the gene matches: 14. In germline, CDR1 is LGHNA, CDR2 YNFKEQ. This CDR3 is built from 15 residues. The data were produced by immunoSEQ multiplex PCR, yet TCRdb's version contains in-frame clones alone and is incomplete. The table shows about 240,000 clones, with roughly four fifths occurring only once. This clonotype was sampled from a woman aged 65 to 85 with acute or convalescent COVID-19. Sequences were obtained from peripheral blood. The chain couples TRBV4-2 to TRBJ1-2; 8 positions agree with TRBD1. The CDR3 reads CASSRSGQVSTGYTF. In DNA, the CDR3 is TGTGCCAGCAGTCGATCGGGACAGGTTTCTACAGGCTACACCTTC.